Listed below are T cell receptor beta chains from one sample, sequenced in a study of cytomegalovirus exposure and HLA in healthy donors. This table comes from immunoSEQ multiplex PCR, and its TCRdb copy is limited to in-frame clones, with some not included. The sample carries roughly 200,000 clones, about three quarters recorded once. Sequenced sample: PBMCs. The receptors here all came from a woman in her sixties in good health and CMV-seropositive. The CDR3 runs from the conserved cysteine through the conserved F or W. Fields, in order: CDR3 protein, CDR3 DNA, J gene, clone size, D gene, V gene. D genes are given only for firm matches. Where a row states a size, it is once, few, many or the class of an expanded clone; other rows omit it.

cdr3_aa: CASSGTSGETQYF
cdr3_nt: TGTGCCAGCAGTGGAACTAGTGGAGAGACCCAGTACTTC
j_call: TRBJ2-5
clone_size: .
d_call: .
v_call: TRBV2

cdr3_aa: CASSPKGASDTEAFF
cdr3_nt: TGTGCCAGCTCACCTAAGGGGGCTAGCGACACTGAAGCTTTCTTT
j_call: TRBJ1-1
clone_size: .
d_call: TRBD1
v_call: TRBV18

cdr3_aa: CASSIGGSYNEQFF
cdr3_nt: TGTGCCAGTAGTATCGGGGGTTCCTACAATGAGCAGTTCTTC
j_call: TRBJ2-1
clone_size: .
d_call: .
v_call: TRBV19

cdr3_aa: CASSQGNREKLFF
cdr3_nt: TGTGCCAGCAGCCAGGGGAATCGTGAAAAACTGTTTTTT
j_call: TRBJ1-4
clone_size: .
d_call: .
v_call: TRBV2

cdr3_aa: CASSFIAGEKLFF
cdr3_nt: TGTGCCAGCAGTTTTATTGCAGGGGAAAAACTGTTTTTT
j_call: TRBJ1-4
clone_size: .
d_call: .
v_call: TRBV27

cdr3_aa: CASSPRTGTSYGYTF
cdr3_nt: TGTGCCAGCAGCCCAAGGACAGGGACCAGCTATGGCTACACCTTC
j_call: TRBJ1-2
clone_size: .
d_call: TRBD1
v_call: TRBV5-6

cdr3_aa: CASSLAGGDEQYF
cdr3_nt: TGTGCCAGCAGCCTAGCGGGAGGAGACGAGCAGTACTTC
j_call: TRBJ2-7
clone_size: few
d_call: TRBD2
v_call: TRBV7-9

cdr3_aa: CAWRGTGSSNQPQHF
cdr3_nt: TGTGCCTGGAGAGGGACAGGGAGTAGCAATCAGCCCCAGCATTTT
j_call: TRBJ1-5
clone_size: .
d_call: TRBD1
v_call: TRBV30

cdr3_aa: CASSSTAGTSGRSYEQYF
cdr3_nt: TGTGCCAGCAGCTCAACTGCCGGGACTAGCGGGCGATCCTACGAGCAGTACTTC
j_call: TRBJ2-7
clone_size: once
d_call: TRBD2
v_call: TRBV5-6

cdr3_aa: CASSERQGTGNTIYF
cdr3_nt: TGTGCCAGCAGTGAACGACAGGGGACTGGAAACACCATATATTTT
j_call: TRBJ1-3
clone_size: few
d_call: TRBD1
v_call: TRBV6-1

cdr3_aa: CASSPQGQGGRGELFF
cdr3_nt: TGTGCCAGCAGCCCACAGGGACAGGGTGGGCGAGGGGAGCTGTTTTTT
j_call: TRBJ2-2
clone_size: .
d_call: TRBD1
v_call: TRBV13

cdr3_aa: CASSSHQGQVNQPQHF
cdr3_nt: TGTGCCAGCAGCTCCCACCAGGGACAGGTTAATCAGCCCCAGCATTTT
j_call: TRBJ1-5
clone_size: .
d_call: TRBD1
v_call: TRBV5-8

cdr3_aa: CASSGQSNQPQHF
cdr3_nt: TGTGCCAGTAGTGGACAGTCCAATCAGCCCCAGCATTTT
j_call: TRBJ1-5
clone_size: .
d_call: .
v_call: TRBV19

cdr3_aa: CASKEDLRPNTEAFF
cdr3_nt: TGTGCCAGCAAGGAGGACCTTAGACCGAACACTGAAGCTTTCTTT
j_call: TRBJ1-1
clone_size: .
d_call: .
v_call: TRBV28

cdr3_aa: CASSLPGTELYEQYF
cdr3_nt: TGTGCCAGCAGCTTACCCGGGACAGAATTATACGAGCAGTACTTC
j_call: TRBJ2-7
clone_size: once
d_call: TRBD1
v_call: TRBV5-6

cdr3_aa: CASSVVAGANNEQFF
cdr3_nt: TGTGCCAGCAGCGTAGTAGCGGGAGCCAACAATGAGCAGTTCTTC
j_call: TRBJ2-1
clone_size: .
d_call: TRBD2
v_call: TRBV9

cdr3_aa: CASSPGQGPYEQYF
cdr3_nt: TGTGCCAGCAGCCCTGGACAGGGCCCCTACGAGCAGTACTTC
j_call: TRBJ2-7
clone_size: .
d_call: TRBD1
v_call: TRBV7-6

cdr3_aa: CASSTGGASGNEQFF
cdr3_nt: TGCGCCAGCAGTACCGGGGGGGCCTCTGGGAATGAGCAGTTCTTC
j_call: TRBJ2-1
clone_size: once
d_call: TRBD2
v_call: TRBV5-1

cdr3_aa: CASSLARTGGNQPQHF
cdr3_nt: TGTGCCAGCAGCTTAGCGAGGACAGGGGGCAATCAGCCCCAGCATTTT
j_call: TRBJ1-5
clone_size: few
d_call: TRBD1
v_call: TRBV7-9

cdr3_aa: CASSLVWNTEAFF
cdr3_nt: TGTGCCAGCAGCTTGGTCTGGAACACTGAAGCTTTCTTT
j_call: TRBJ1-1
clone_size: .
d_call: .
v_call: TRBV5-4

cdr3_aa: CASSQDSLAGASTDTQYF
cdr3_nt: TGTGCCAGCAGCCAAGATTCTCTAGCGGGGGCGAGTACAGATACGCAGTATTTT
j_call: TRBJ2-3
clone_size: .
d_call: TRBD2
v_call: TRBV4-2

cdr3_aa: CASSSGTDRSNEKLFF
cdr3_nt: TGTGCCAGCAGCTCAGGGACTGACAGATCTAATGAAAAACTGTTTTTT
j_call: TRBJ1-4
clone_size: once
d_call: .
v_call: TRBV4-2

cdr3_aa: CASSGYSGGDTDTQYF
cdr3_nt: TGTGCCAGCAGCGGGTATAGCGGGGGAGACACAGATACGCAGTATTTT
j_call: TRBJ2-3
clone_size: .
d_call: TRBD2
v_call: TRBV9

cdr3_aa: CASSQEQGRGETQYF
cdr3_nt: TGCGCCAGCAGCCAGGAACAAGGACGGGGAGAGACCCAGTACTTC
j_call: TRBJ2-5
clone_size: .
d_call: .
v_call: TRBV4-3

cdr3_aa: CASKGLAGAYEQYF
cdr3_nt: TGCGCCAGCAAGGGACTAGCGGGGGCCTACGAGCAGTACTTC
j_call: TRBJ2-7
clone_size: .
d_call: TRBD2
v_call: TRBV5-1

cdr3_aa: CATWAGGGYTF
cdr3_nt: TGTGCCACCTGGGCCGGGGGTGGCTACACCTTC
j_call: TRBJ1-2
clone_size: .
d_call: .
v_call: TRBV10-3

cdr3_aa: CASTPDRGYQPQHF
cdr3_nt: TGTGCCAGCACCCCAGACAGGGGGTATCAGCCCCAGCATTTT
j_call: TRBJ1-5
clone_size: .
d_call: TRBD1
v_call: TRBV2

cdr3_aa: CASSFRRVGNQPQHF
cdr3_nt: TGTGCCAGCAGCTTCCGCAGGGTAGGCAATCAGCCCCAGCATTTT
j_call: TRBJ1-5
clone_size: .
d_call: .
v_call: TRBV5-6

cdr3_aa: CASSLMGAETEAFF
cdr3_nt: TGTGCCAGCAGCTTAATGGGGGCTGAGACTGAAGCTTTCTTT
j_call: TRBJ1-1
clone_size: .
d_call: .
v_call: TRBV7-3

cdr3_aa: CASRIDRPSYEQYF
cdr3_nt: TGTGCCAGCAGGATAGACAGGCCCTCCTACGAGCAGTACTTC
j_call: TRBJ2-7
clone_size: .
d_call: .
v_call: TRBV2

cdr3_aa: CASSLGGGILNTQYF
cdr3_nt: TGTGCCAGCAGCTTGGGCGGGGGGATTTTGAATACGCAGTATTTT
j_call: TRBJ2-3
clone_size: .
d_call: TRBD2
v_call: TRBV7-3

cdr3_aa: CASSLPGGDNEQFF
cdr3_nt: TGCGCCAGCAGCTTACCCGGGGGGGACAATGAGCAGTTCTTC
j_call: TRBJ2-1
clone_size: .
d_call: TRBD2
v_call: TRBV5-1

cdr3_aa: CASSPVPNSPLHF
cdr3_nt: TGTGCCAGCAGTCCGGTCCCTAATTCACCCCTCCACTTT
j_call: TRBJ1-6
clone_size: .
d_call: .
v_call: TRBV11-2

cdr3_aa: CATSRQQGVDQPQHF
cdr3_nt: TGTGCCACCAGCAGGCAACAGGGGGTGGATCAGCCCCAGCATTTT
j_call: TRBJ1-5
clone_size: .
d_call: TRBD1
v_call: TRBV15

cdr3_aa: CASSSAGTGAYEQYF
cdr3_nt: TGTGCCAGCAGTTCAGCCGGGACAGGCGCCTACGAGCAGTACTTC
j_call: TRBJ2-7
clone_size: once
d_call: TRBD1
v_call: TRBV28

cdr3_aa: CASSEGGGGNQPQHF
cdr3_nt: TGTGCCAGCAGCGAGGGGGGAGGGGGGAATCAGCCCCAGCATTTT
j_call: TRBJ1-5
clone_size: .
d_call: .
v_call: TRBV9

cdr3_aa: CATSRVGSGSTNEKLFF
cdr3_nt: TGTGCCACCAGCAGAGTTGGGTCAGGGTCGACTAATGAAAAACTGTTTTTT
j_call: TRBJ1-4
clone_size: .
d_call: .
v_call: TRBV15

cdr3_aa: CASQARQGQYF
cdr3_nt: TGTGCCAGCCAGGCCCGCCAGGGGCAGTACTTC
j_call: TRBJ2-7
clone_size: .
d_call: .
v_call: TRBV28

cdr3_aa: CASSFGAPSYEQYF
cdr3_nt: TGTGCCAGCAGTTTTGGGGCCCCGTCCTACGAGCAGTACTTC
j_call: TRBJ2-7
clone_size: .
d_call: .
v_call: TRBV28

cdr3_aa: CASNRDGNSPLHF
cdr3_nt: TGTGCCAGTAACAGGGACGGTAATTCACCCCTCCACTTT
j_call: TRBJ1-6
clone_size: few
d_call: .
v_call: TRBV19

cdr3_aa: CASTEAPGDYGYTF
cdr3_nt: TGCGCCAGCACTGAGGCCCCCGGGGACTATGGCTACACCTTC
j_call: TRBJ1-2
clone_size: .
d_call: .
v_call: TRBV5-1

cdr3_aa: CASSGGQGSSYEQYF
cdr3_nt: TGTGCCAGCAGCGGAGGACAGGGATCGTCCTACGAGCAGTACTTC
j_call: TRBJ2-7
clone_size: .
d_call: TRBD1
v_call: TRBV9

cdr3_aa: CATSRDRMNTEAFF
cdr3_nt: TGTGCCACCAGCAGAGACAGGATGAACACTGAAGCTTTCTTT
j_call: TRBJ1-1
clone_size: once
d_call: .
v_call: TRBV15

cdr3_aa: CASGEKDMSNQPQHF
cdr3_nt: TGTGCCAGCGGTGAGAAGGACATGAGCAATCAGCCCCAGCATTTT
j_call: TRBJ1-5
clone_size: .
d_call: .
v_call: TRBV2

cdr3_aa: CASSTWTGVYEQYF
cdr3_nt: TGTGCCAGCAGCACCTGGACGGGAGTATACGAGCAGTACTTC
j_call: TRBJ2-7
clone_size: .
d_call: .
v_call: TRBV5-6